The rows below give T cell receptor beta chains drawn from one sample of a study of blood T cell repertoires in COVID-19. Some clones are missing from TCRdb's copy, which holds only in-frame ones; the method was immunoSEQ multiplex PCR. The sample lists 250,000 to 300,000 clones, approximately 89% occurring once. Sequenced material: PBMCs or T cells enriched from blood (not recorded which). These receptors were taken from a woman aged 55 to 70 who had recovered from COVID-19. Both conserved end residues are part of each CDR3. Each record gives: clone size, J gene, V gene, D gene, CDR3 DNA, CDR3 protein. D genes are given only for firm matches. The listing skips clone size in some rows; elsewhere it reads once, few, many or a size class.

>few|TRBJ1-1|TRBV2|-
TGTGCCAGCAGTTTCGACTGGACTGAAGCTTTCTTT
CASSFDWTEAFF
>-|TRBJ1-3|TRBV19|TRBD1
TGTGCCAGTACAGACAGGGGGTCTCCTGGAAACACCATATATTTT
CASTDRGSPGNTIYF
>-|TRBJ2-5|TRBV30|-
TGTGCCTGGAGCGGGTGGGAGACCCAGTACTTC
CAWSGWETQYF
>once|TRBJ1-1|TRBV28|-
TGTGCCAGCAGTTTAAGGGCCCGACAGGTGAACACTGAAGCTTTCTTT
CASSLRARQVNTEAFF
>few|TRBJ2-7|TRBV7-9|TRBD1
TGTGCCAGCAGCAGAGGACAGGGCTCTTCCTACGAGCAGTACTTC
CASSRGQGSSYEQYF
>-|TRBJ1-5|TRBV6-5|-
TGTGCCAGCACCCACTACAATCAGCCCCAGCATTTT
CASTHYNQPQHF
>-|TRBJ2-5|TRBV5-1|TRBD2
TGCGCCAGCAGCTTGAGTCTAGCGGGTGGAGAGACCCAGTACTTC
CASSLSLAGGETQYF
>-|TRBJ1-2|TRBV12-5|-
TGTGCTAGTGCCTCCTCTAGGGAGCCCAACTATGGCTACACCTTC
CASASSREPNYGYTF
>-|TRBJ2-1|TRBV7-3|TRBD2
TGTGCCAGCAGCTTGACTAGCGGAGTCTACAATGAGCAGTTCTTC
CASSLTSGVYNEQFF
>-|TRBJ1-6|TRBV7-2|TRBD1
TGTGCCAGCAGCTCAGGGACAGGAGGAAATTCACCCCTCCACTTT
CASSSGTGGNSPLHF
>-|TRBJ1-4|TRBV12-3/TRBV12-4|-
TGTGCCAGCACAGAGGCAGCAACCGAAAAACTGTTTTTT
CASTEAATEKLFF
>once|TRBJ2-3|TRBV19|TRBD1
TGTGCCAGTACCCTAGGGACAGGGTTACCAGATACGCAGTATTTT
CASTLGTGLPDTQYF
>-|TRBJ1-1|TRBV10-2|-
TGCGCCAGCAGTGGAGGAACGGTGAACACTGAAGCTTTCTTT
CASSGGTVNTEAFF
>-|TRBJ2-7|TRBV27|TRBD1
TGTGCCAGCAGTTTATTAGGGACAGGCTACGAGCAGTACTTC
CASSLLGTGYEQYF
>-|TRBJ1-1|TRBV19|-
TGTGCCAGTGGAGGCGTGAACACTGAAGCTTTCTTT
CASGGVNTEAFF
>-|TRBJ2-5|TRBV5-1|TRBD1
TGCGCCAGCAGCTTGTTAGGGGGCGAAGAGACCCAGTACTTC
CASSLLGGEETQYF
>-|TRBJ1-5|TRBV28|-
TGTGCCAGCCCCGGGACACTCAATCAGCCCCAGCATTTT
CASPGTLNQPQHF
>-|TRBJ1-6|TRBV6-5|-
TGTGCCAGCAGTTCGACCGGGACATCCTATAATTCACCCCTCCACTTT
CASSSTGTSYNSPLHF